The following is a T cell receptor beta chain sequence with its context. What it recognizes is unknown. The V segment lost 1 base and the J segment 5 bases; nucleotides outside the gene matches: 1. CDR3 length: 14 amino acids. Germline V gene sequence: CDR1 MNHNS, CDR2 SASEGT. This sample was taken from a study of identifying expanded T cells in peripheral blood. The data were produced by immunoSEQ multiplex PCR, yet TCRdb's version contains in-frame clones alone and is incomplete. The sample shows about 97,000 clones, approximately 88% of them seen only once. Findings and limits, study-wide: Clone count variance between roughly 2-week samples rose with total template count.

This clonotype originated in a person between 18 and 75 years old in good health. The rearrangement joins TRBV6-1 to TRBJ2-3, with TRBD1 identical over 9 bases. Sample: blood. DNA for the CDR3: TGTGCCAGCAGTGAAGGGACAGGGGTAGATACGCAGTATTTT. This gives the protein CASSEGTGVDTQYF.